Listed here are 8 T cell receptor beta chains from one sample, sequenced in a study of molecular identifiers for immune sequencing clone quantification. One entry per CDR3 protein results from TCRdb running MiXCR on the PCR reads. Of 15,000 to 20,000 distinct CDR3 sequences listed, 20% to 25% are singletons. Material: naive CD8+ T cells from blood, with Jurkat cell RNA spiked in. The subset was: FACS-sorted CD8+CD4-CCR7+CD45RA+ naive T cells. Receptors originate from a human donor in good health. Some libraries in this study had Jurkat cell RNA spiked in.

The chain joins TRBV6-5 to TRBJ2-1; tentative D call: TRBD2 (6 bases). The CDR3 is 14 residues long. Trimming removed 2 bases at V and 7 bases at J, with 12 bases between. CDR1 and CDR2 from the germline V gene are MNHEY and SVGAGI. DNA for the CDR3: TGTGCCAGCAGTTACAGCGGTGGGGGGAATGAGCAGTTCTTC. Its protein is CASSYSGGGNEQFF.

This clonotype was found many times. Here the CDR3 reads CSVEDPVGGAPGNEQFF. The DNA of the CDR3 is TGCAGCGTTGAAGATCCTGTGGGGGGAGCCCCCGGGAATGAGCAGTTCTTC. The chain employs TRBV29-1 and TRBJ2-1, with a tentative D call TRBD2 (6 bases). This CDR3 contains 17 residues. Trimming removed 0 bases at V and 7 bases at J, with 22 bases between. Germline V gene data show CDR1 as SQVTM and CDR2 as ANQGSEA.

This clonotype showed up many times. The chain links TRBV29-1 to TRBJ2-7; 7 positions agree with TRBD2. The CDR3 is made up of 14 amino acids. Germline values: CDR1 SQVTM, CDR2 ANQGSEA. V lost 6 bases, J lost 3 bases, and 11 bases stayed unmatched. CDR3 loop: CSVPGGSSLYEQYF. The CDR3 nucleotides read TGCAGCGTCCCCGGCGGGAGTTCGCTCTACGAGCAGTACTTC.

The chain recombines TRBV9 with TRBJ2-3; perhaps D is TRBD1 or TRBD2 (5 bases each). Germline CDR1 is SGDLS and CDR2 is YYNGEE. The CDR3 sequence is 14 residues long. Trimming took off 3 bases at V and 5 bases at J, with 13 bases between the two ends. This chain's CDR3 is CASSDGTSVDTQYF. In DNA form, the CDR3 reads TGTGCCAGCAGCGACGGGACGTCCGTAGATACGCAGTATTTT.

The chain combines TRBV3-2 with TRBJ1-5. TRBV3-2 is classified as a pseudogene. The CDR3 extends over 14 amino acids. The CDR3 is CASSQALCNQPQHF. The CDR3 DNA follows: TGTGCCAGCAGCCAGGCCCTTTGCAATCAGCCCCAGCATTTT.

This clonotype was detected many times. This chain connects TRBV28 to TRBJ2-7; no reliable D call. Trimming stripped 3 bases from V and 6 bases from J, with 15 bases between. The CDR3 loop spans 14 amino acids. Germline V gives CDR1 MDHEN, CDR2 SYDVKM. CDR3 protein: CASSFPLGFGEQYF. For the CDR3, the DNA is TGTGCCAGCAGTTTCCCCCTGGGGTTTGGCGAGCAGTACTTC.

This clonotype was seen at least ten times. The chain links TRBV4-3 to TRBJ2-7; D unclear. V lost 1 base to trimming and J lost 2 bases, with 9 bases between them. Germline CDR1 is LGHNA and CDR2 is YSLEER. This CDR3 has 14 amino acids. CDR3 coding DNA: TGCGCCAGCAGCCAAGGAGGCAGAACCTACGAGCAGTACTTC. Protein: CASSQGGRTYEQYF.

As concerns this clonotype: The junction differs from germline at one of its ends, possibly a read error. This chain uses TRBV28 with TRBJ1-1, with 8 bases fitting TRBD1. Germline-derived CDR1 and CDR2 are MDHEN and SYDVKM. The CDR3 extends over 14 amino acids. CDR3 sequence (DNA): TGTGCCAGCAGACGACAGGGGTACGGCACTGAAGCTTCCTTT. Amino acids: CASRRQGYGTEASF.